The rows below give T cell receptor beta chains drawn from one sample of a study of T cells after yellow fever vaccination. TCRdb fed the 5' RACE reads into MiXCR, producing one record per CDR3 protein. This repertoire shows 300,000 to 400,000 distinct CDR3 sequences, approximately 3.9% found once; its top ten account for 20% to 25%. This material consisted of PBMCs, taken 5 days after the yellow fever booster vaccination. All receptors derive from a man aged 18-30 years who received the YFV17D yellow fever vaccine. The CDR3 runs from the conserved cysteine through the conserved F or W. A D gene is named only where the DNA matches it firmly. Clone size is stated in some rows and not others, as once, few, many or a class when expanded.

d_call | j_call | clone_size | v_call | cdr3_nt | cdr3_aa
. | TRBJ1-4 | few | TRBV15 | TGTGCCACCAGCAGAGATATTCGGGGAAATGAAAAACTGTTTTTT | CATSRDIRGNEKLFF
TRBD1 | TRBJ2-3 | few | TRBV20-1 | TGCAGTGCTAGAGATCATCTAGGGGGCTCGCAGTATTTT | CSARDHLGGSQYF
TRBD1 | TRBJ2-3 | few | TRBV19 | TGTGCCAGTAGCTTTATGGGACAGGAAAAGCAGTATTTT | CASSFMGQEKQYF
. | TRBJ2-1 | many | TRBV5-1 | TGCGCCAGCAGCTTGGACGGGTTCAGGGAGCAGTTCTTC | CASSLDGFREQFF
TRBD1 | TRBJ1-1 | . | TRBV28 | TGTGCCAGCAGTTTCGGGCGGCAGGGGGGAGCTTTCTTT | CASSFGRQGGAFF
TRBD2 | TRBJ2-2 | few | TRBV6-5 | TGTGCCAGCAGCAAGACTAGCGGGGGGGTCTCCGGGGAGCTGTTTTTT | CASSKTSGGVSGELFF
. | TRBJ2-5 | . | TRBV7-2 | TGTGCCAGCAGCCCTGTTGTATCCGGCGGGACCCAGTACTTC | CASSPVVSGGTQYF
TRBD1 | TRBJ1-1 | . | TRBV7-2 | TGTGCCAGCAGCTATCGGACAGGTACGGTGAACACTGAAGCTTTCTTT | CASSYRTGTVNTEAFF
. | TRBJ1-6 | many | TRBV11-2 | TGTGCCAGCAGCTTCCATAATTCACCCCTCCACTTT | CASSFHNSPLHF
. | TRBJ2-1 | . | TRBV21-1 | TGTGCCAGCGGAAGGGGCCGGAGGGGGGGACCCTACAATGAGCAGTTCTTC | CASGRGRRGGPYNEQFF
. | TRBJ1-1 | few | TRBV6-2/TRBV6-3 | TGTGCCAGCAGGGCCCCCGGGGGGTTGTTTACTGAAGCTTTCTTT | CASRAPGGLFTEAFF
. | TRBJ2-7 | . | TRBV14 | TGTGCCAGCAGCCAGTATCCCCACAGACACCTGGCCTACGAGCAGTACTTC | CASSQYPHRHLAYEQYF
. | TRBJ1-2 | many | TRBV6-1 | TGTGCCAGCACCTACGAGAGGGCTTATGGCTACACCTTC | CASTYERAYGYTF
TRBD1 | TRBJ1-1 | . | TRBV3-1 | TGTGCCAGCAGCCTCAAAGACCCACGGACAGGATTGAACACTGAAGCTTTCTTT | CASSLKDPRTGLNTEAFF
TRBD1 | TRBJ2-1 | . | TRBV2 | TGTGCCAGCGAATCCAGGGGGTACTACAATGAGCAGTTCTTC | CASESRGYYNEQFF
. | TRBJ1-2 | few | TRBV12-3/TRBV12-4 | TGTGCCAGCAGTAAATCGGACACCCTACGCTATGGCTACACCTTC | CASSKSDTLRYGYTF
TRBD2 | TRBJ2-3 | many | TRBV6-5 | TGTGCCAGCAGCCCCCGACTAGCTAGCTCAGATACGCAGTATTTT | CASSPRLASSDTQYF
TRBD2 | TRBJ2-5 | . | TRBV7-2 | TGTGCCAGCAGCTTAGATGGGCGGGGGGTCCAAGAGACCCAGTACTTC | CASSLDGRGVQETQYF
. | TRBJ2-5 | many | TRBV7-2 | TGTGCCAGCAGCCTGAGTCCCCAAGAGACCCAGTACTTC | CASSLSPQETQYF
TRBD2 | TRBJ2-3 | few | TRBV6-5 | TGTGCCAGCAGACACATGGGACTAGCGGGGGGGTTCGGCACAGATACGCAGTATTTT | CASRHMGLAGGFGTDTQYF
. | TRBJ2-3 | many | TRBV6-1 | TGTGCCAGCTGTGAAGTGGTGGGGACATACCCCCCAGATACGCAGTATTTT | CASCEVVGTYPPDTQYF
. | TRBJ2-5 | . | TRBV7-2 | TGTGCCAGCAGCCCCACCCCCCGGGTTCGAGAGACCCAGTACTTC | CASSPTPRVRETQYF
TRBD2 | TRBJ2-1 | many | TRBV4-2 | TGTGCCAGCAGCCAAGAAAATATAGCGGGGGGCGTCTATGAGCAGTTCTTC | CASSQENIAGGVYEQFF
. | TRBJ1-6 | . | TRBV7-9 | TGTGCCAGCAGCTTACAGGGTGGGATTGTTAGCTCACCCCTCCACTTT | CASSLQGGIVSSPLHF
. | TRBJ1-1 | few | TRBV12-3/TRBV12-4 | TGTGCCAGCAGCCCAAGGTGGGGCACCCTGAACACTGAAGCTTTCTTT | CASSPRWGTLNTEAFF
TRBD1 | TRBJ2-5 | many | TRBV20-1 | TGCAGTGCTAGAGTCGGCAGGGGGCAGGAGACCCAGTACTTC | CSARVGRGQETQYF
TRBD2 | TRBJ2-4 | many | TRBV4-3 | TGCGCCAGCAGCCAAGAAACGGGAGCGGGGGGGAGAAACATTCAGTACTTC | CASSQETGAGGRNIQYF
. | TRBJ1-5 | few | TRBV6-5 | TGTGCCAGCAGTCGAATCGGTTCCCATTATAGCAATCAGCCCCAGCATTTT | CASSRIGSHYSNQPQHF
. | TRBJ1-1 | few | TRBV18 | TGTGCCAGCTCACCACCCGTGGTCAGGGGTGTTGGTGGAGCTTTCTTT | CASSPPVVRGVGGAFF
. | TRBJ1-1 | . | TRBV7-9 | TGTGCCAGCCTTCTTGTCACTGAAGCTTTCTTT | CASLLVTEAFF
. | TRBJ1-2 | many | TRBV7-2 | TGTGCCAGCAGCTTATTTAACTATGGCTACACCTTC | CASSLFNYGYTF
. | TRBJ2-6 | . | TRBV6-1 | TGTGCCGTGTCCTTAGGGACACTCTTCTCTGGGGCCAACGTCCTGACTTTC | CAVSLGTLFSGANVLTF
TRBD1 | TRBJ2-1 | many | TRBV5-1 | TGCGCCAGCAGCTCCCAGACAGGGCTCAATGAGCAGTTCTTC | CASSSQTGLNEQFF
. | TRBJ2-7 | few | TRBV5-1 | TGCGCCAGCAGCTTGCAATTCGGGGGAAGCGACGAGCAGTACTTC | CASSLQFGGSDEQYF
. | TRBJ1-2 | few | TRBV5-1 | TGCGCCAGCAGGTGGGGGGGCATCAAAGGAAACTATGGCTACACCTTC | CASRWGGIKGNYGYTF
. | TRBJ2-1 | . | TRBV20-1 | TGCAGTGCTAGAGATGACGGCTTCGAGCAGTTCTTC | CSARDDGFEQFF
TRBD1 | TRBJ1-3 | . | TRBV5-1 | TGCGCCAGCAGCCTGCGACCGGGACAGTCGGACACCATATATTTT | CASSLRPGQSDTIYF
. | TRBJ2-3 | . | TRBV7-9 | TGTGCCAGCAGCGAATCGGGACTCCCGAACCGGGACACAGATACGCAGTATTTT | CASSESGLPNRDTDTQYF
TRBD1 | TRBJ2-7 | many | TRBV5-1 | TGCGCCAGCAGCGCCTGGGACAGCGAGCAGTACTTC | CASSAWDSEQYF